The 14 T cell receptor beta chains in this list originate from one sample, sequenced in a study of T-cell memory formation after mild COVID-19 (dated by TCRdb to the early 2020s). The library relied on 5' RACE. Data came from an Illumina NovaSeq 6000. TCRdb handled the public reads itself, with Q25 trimming in fastp and clone calling in MiXCR, and kept productive beta chains. Entries are consolidated by CDR3 protein sequence, retaining the most common genes and DNA. The sample includes some 290,000 distinct CDR3 sequences, with 15% to 20% observed a single time. About 23% of the sample is held by the ten biggest clonotypes. The sample consisted of PBMCs or a T cell subset sorted from them (not recorded which). These TCRs come from a man in his late teens or twenties who had mild COVID-19 (a few samples of this study predate the infection). The sample titles of this study are shuffled in the database, so cell type and time point are left out; the donor was told from shared clones.

The chain employs TRBV7-9 and TRBJ1-1; D remains ambiguous. The CDR3 has 13 residues. V lost 6 bases to trimming and J lost 1 base, with 9 bases between them. Germline CDR1 SEHNR, CDR2 FQNEAQ (reference sequence). The CDR3 DNA reads TGTGCCAGCAGAACGGACGGGAACACTGAAGCTTTCTTT. Translated, it gives CASRTDGNTEAFF.

The rearrangement links TRBV5-5 to TRBJ2-1, with D perhaps matching TRBD1 (6 bases). Trimming cost V 1 base and J 6 bases, with 14 bases left between them. There are 15 residues in the CDR3. Germline V gene lookup returns CDR1 SGHKS and CDR2 YYEKEE (reference sequence). The DNA of the CDR3 is TGTGCCAGCAGCTTGTTGGGGCAGGGGATCAATGAGCAGTTCTTC. Its translation: CASSLLGQGINEQFF.

This CDR3 reads CASSLAQNNYGYTF. The CDR3 nucleotides read TGTGCCAGCAGTTTAGCACAGAATAACTATGGCTACACCTTC. The V call is TRBV12-3 or TRBV12-4, the J call TRBJ1-2; D unclear. V was clipped by 0 bases and J by 1 base, with 6 bases between them. CDR3 length: 14 amino acids.

The genes are TRBV6-1 and TRBJ2-2, with 10 bases fitting TRBD1. The germline V gene has CDR1 MNHNS and CDR2 SASEGT. V was clipped by 6 bases and J by 6 bases; unmatched bases: 4. The CDR3 contains 14 residues. As DNA, the CDR3 is TGTGCCAGCAGGACAGGGGGCGCGGCCGGGGAGCTGTTTTTT. Its protein is CASRTGGAAGELFF.

This clonotype was found once. The CDR3 protein is CASSLRTSGPETQYF. The CDR3 DNA reads as TGTGCCAGCAGCCTGCGAACTAGCGGCCCAGAGACCCAGTACTTC. The gene calls are TRBV7-9 and TRBJ2-5; 8 nucleotides agree with TRBD2. The CDR3 extends over 15 amino acids. J gave up 4 bases and V 5 bases, and 9 bases lay outside the gene matches. The germline V gene has CDR1 SEHNR and CDR2 FQNEAQ (reference sequence). Complete variable domain (other parts from reference TRBV7-9 and TRBJ2-5): DTGVSQNPRHKITKRGQNVTFRCDPISEHNRLYWYRQTLGQGPEFLTYFQNEAQLEKSRLLSDRFSAERPKGSFSTLEIQRTEQGDSAMYLCASSLRTSGPETQYFGPGTRLLVL.

This clonotype was seen only a few times. The chain uses TRBV5-1 and TRBJ2-6; 7 nucleotides agree with TRBD1. The V gene end was trimmed by 4 bases and the J gene end by 1 base; junction bases not matched to a gene: 11. In germline, CDR1 is SGHRS, CDR2 YFSETQ. CDR3 length equals 18 residues. The CDR3 DNA follows: TGCGCCAGCAGCACAGACAGGGCCCAAGGATCTGGGGCCAACGTCCTGACTTTC. Its translation is CASSTDRAQGSGANVLTF.

The chain has TRBV6-4 and TRBJ2-1; 16 bases agree with TRBD2. The V gene's germline CDR1 is MRHNA and CDR2 SNTAGT. V lost 0 bases, J lost 3 bases, and 17 bases stayed unmatched. The CDR3 consists of 23 residues. This CDR3 reads CASSDSGTSGGAPPHSYYNEQFF. CDR3 coding DNA: TGTGCCAGCAGTGACTCAGGGACTAGCGGGGGGGCCCCTCCCCATTCCTACTACAATGAGCAGTTCTTC.

The chain has TRBV6-6 and TRBJ1-1, with D uncertain. CDR1 is MNHNY and CDR2 is SVGAGI in the germline V gene (reference sequence). V was pared by 7 bases and J by 0 bases, with 15 bases between. The CDR3 runs 15 residues. The DNA of the CDR3 is TGTGCCAGCACGCGTAGGGAGGGAATGAACACTGAAGCTTTCTTT. This translates into CASTRREGMNTEAFF.

The V call is TRBV7-2, the J call TRBJ1-1; D is unclear. Germline V CDR1 and CDR2: SGHTA, FQGNSA. V was clipped by 3 bases and J by 5 bases, with 7 bases between them. The CDR3 consists of 12 residues. The CDR3 DNA is TGTGCCAGCAGCTTCCCAGCTACTGAAGCTTTCTTT. Its translation: CASSFPATEAFF. The variable domain in full, with the rest retrieved from reference TRBV7-2 and TRBJ1-1, is GAGVSQSPSNKVTEKGKDVELRCDPISGHTALYWYRQSLGQGLEFLIYFQGNSAPDKSGLPSDRFSAERTGGSVSTLTIQRTQQEDSAVYLCASSFPATEAFFGQGTRLTVV.

The chain recombines TRBV29-1 with TRBJ1-5; 9 bases are shared with TRBD1. The trim removed 5 bases at V and 5 bases at J, leaving 7 bases unmatched. Germline V gives CDR1 SQVTM, CDR2 ANQGSEA. CDR3 size: 14 residues. The CDR3 DNA reads TGCAGCGTTCGAGGGACAGGGACCTATCAGCCCCAGCATTTT. It specifies CSVRGTGTYQPQHF. The variable domain in full, completed from reference TRBV29-1 and TRBJ1-5, reads SAVISQKPSRDICQRGTSLTIQCQVDSQVTMMFWYRQQPGQSLTLIATANQGSEATYESGFVIDKFPISRPNLTFSTLTVSNMSPEDSSIYLCSVRGTGTYQPQHFGDGTRLSIL.

This clonotype was counted at least ten times. This chain links TRBV7-2 with TRBJ2-4; D may correspond to TRBD1 or TRBD2 (5 bases each). Deletions cut 1 base from V and 2 bases from J, with 15 bases between. The CDR3 sequence is 17 residues long. Germline-derived CDR1 and CDR2 are SGHTA and FQGNSA. CDR3 nucleotide sequence: TGTGCCAGCAGCTTAGAATTTCCAGGGAGTACCAAAAACATTCAGTACTTC. It yields the protein CASSLEFPGSTKNIQYF.

The chain links TRBV20-1 to TRBJ1-2, with a possible D match to TRBD1 (5 bases). The V gene's germline CDR1 is DFQATT and CDR2 SNEGSKA (reference sequence). Trimming took off 0 bases at V and 4 bases at J, with 12 bases between the two ends. The CDR3 totals 14 residues. CDR3 protein: CSAREGSGGYGYTF. CDR3 nucleotide sequence: TGCAGTGCTAGAGAGGGTAGCGGGGGCTATGGCTACACCTTC.

This clonotype was seen once. This chain joins TRBV29-1 and TRBJ1-1; the match to TRBD1 covers 8 bases. CDR1 SQVTM and CDR2 ANQGSEA come from the germline V gene. The J segment lost 8 bases and the V segment lost 8 bases, leaving 4 bases of the junction unmatched. There are 10 residues in the CDR3. The DNA of the CDR3 is TGCAGCACTTGGGACAGGGAAGCTTTCTTT. Its translation is CSTWDREAFF.

At least ten counts were recorded for this clonotype. This rearrangement joins TRBV12-3 or TRBV12-4 to TRBJ2-2; 9 bases are shared with TRBD2. CDR3 size: 16 residues. V lost 7 bases and J lost 5; bases outside the gene matches: 11. CDR3 bases: TGTGCCAGCACCCCCTCGCTAGCGGGGTTTACCGGGGAGCTGTTTTTT. Amino acid sequence: CASTPSLAGFTGELFF.